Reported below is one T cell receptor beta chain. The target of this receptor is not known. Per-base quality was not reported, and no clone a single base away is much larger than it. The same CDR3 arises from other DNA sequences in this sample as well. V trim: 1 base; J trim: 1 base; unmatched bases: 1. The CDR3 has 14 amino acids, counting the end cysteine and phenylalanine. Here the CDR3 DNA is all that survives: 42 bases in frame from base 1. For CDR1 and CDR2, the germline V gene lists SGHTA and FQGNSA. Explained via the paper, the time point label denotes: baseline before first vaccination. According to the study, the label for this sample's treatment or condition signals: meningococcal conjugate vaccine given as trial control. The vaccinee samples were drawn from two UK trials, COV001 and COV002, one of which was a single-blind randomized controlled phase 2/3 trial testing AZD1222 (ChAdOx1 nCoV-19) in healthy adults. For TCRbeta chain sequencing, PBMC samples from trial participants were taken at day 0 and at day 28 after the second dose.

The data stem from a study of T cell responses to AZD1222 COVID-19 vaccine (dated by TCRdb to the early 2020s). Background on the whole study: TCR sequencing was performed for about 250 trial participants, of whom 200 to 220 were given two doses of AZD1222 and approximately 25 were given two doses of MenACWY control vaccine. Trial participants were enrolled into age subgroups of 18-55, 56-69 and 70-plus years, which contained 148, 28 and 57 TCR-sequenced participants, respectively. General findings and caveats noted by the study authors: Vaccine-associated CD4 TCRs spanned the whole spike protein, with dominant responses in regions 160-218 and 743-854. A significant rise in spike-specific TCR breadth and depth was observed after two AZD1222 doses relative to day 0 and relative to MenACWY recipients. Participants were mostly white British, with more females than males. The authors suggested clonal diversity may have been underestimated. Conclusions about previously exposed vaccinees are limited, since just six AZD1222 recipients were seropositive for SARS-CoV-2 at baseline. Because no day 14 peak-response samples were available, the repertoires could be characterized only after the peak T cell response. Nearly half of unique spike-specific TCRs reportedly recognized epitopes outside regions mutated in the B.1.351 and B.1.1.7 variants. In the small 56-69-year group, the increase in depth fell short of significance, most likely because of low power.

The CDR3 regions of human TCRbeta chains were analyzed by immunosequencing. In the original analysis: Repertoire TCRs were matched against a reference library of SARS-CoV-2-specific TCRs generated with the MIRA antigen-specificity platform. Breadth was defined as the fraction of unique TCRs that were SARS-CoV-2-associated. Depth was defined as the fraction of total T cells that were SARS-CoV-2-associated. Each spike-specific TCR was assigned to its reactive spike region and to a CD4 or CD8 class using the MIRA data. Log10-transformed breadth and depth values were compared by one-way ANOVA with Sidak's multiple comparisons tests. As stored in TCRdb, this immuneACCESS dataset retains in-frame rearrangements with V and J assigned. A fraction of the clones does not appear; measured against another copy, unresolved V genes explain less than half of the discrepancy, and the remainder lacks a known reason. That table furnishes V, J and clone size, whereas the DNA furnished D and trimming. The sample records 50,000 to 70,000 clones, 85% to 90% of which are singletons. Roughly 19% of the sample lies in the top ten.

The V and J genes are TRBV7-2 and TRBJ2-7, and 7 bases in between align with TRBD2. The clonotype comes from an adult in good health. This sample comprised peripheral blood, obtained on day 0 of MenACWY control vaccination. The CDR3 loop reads CASSLGGGSYEQYF. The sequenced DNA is TGTGCCAGCAGCTTAGGGGGGGGTTCCTACGAGCAGTACTTC.